One T cell receptor beta chain is described in this entry. Which antigen it targets is not known. No clone much larger than this one lies a single base away; base qualities are absent. This sample was taken from a study of blood T cell repertoires in COVID-19 (dated by TCRdb to about 2020). For context, the study as a whole: Samples from collaborators originated in the United States, Italy and Spain and spanned both the acute and convalescent phases of COVID-19. The material from the prospective study consisted of cDNA or gDNA derived from T cells, B-cell-depleted T cells, or PBMCs. Deeply sampled blood TCRbeta repertoires from subjects exposed to, actively infected with, or recovered from COVID-19 were included in the dataset. The repertoires were made available in a free public database intended to serve as a resource for research on the immune response to SARS-CoV-2. Samples came from the ongoing ImmuneRACE study (first 160 participants) plus 1,254 subjects from 6 global collaborators. Nearly every sample came with metadata listing a de-identified subject ID, COVID-19 status, age in years and sex. HLA class I and class II types, where available, came from metadata supplied by the sample provider rather than from assay-based typing. Beyond this particular receptor, the publication reports: The quantity of clinical and demographic metadata differed by source and by participant and was supplied without curation.

The germline V gene gives CDR1 as MNHNS and CDR2 as SASEGT. At the junction V is shortened by 1 base and J by 7 bases, with 14 bases in between. Reading from cysteine to phenylalanine, the CDR3 counts 15 amino acids. Left in the record is the CDR3 DNA by itself, 45 bases read in frame from the first base. TCRbeta CDR3 regions were amplified from genomic DNA by means of the immunoSEQ Assay, a bias-controlled multiplex PCR. On the study's bioinformatics: Nucleated cell counts per sample were estimated from amplification of reference gene primers within the assay. To quantify the absolute abundance of each unique TCRbeta CDR3 rearrangement, sequence reads were collapsed and filtered. For each sample, productive Simpson clonality was calculated as the square root of Simpson's diversity index across productive rearrangements. Imported from immuneACCESS, the table was reduced by TCRdb to in-frame sequences with V and J called. These copies leave out some clones; in studies compared against another copy, an unresolved V gene accounts for under half, and the cause of the remainder is not known. V, J and clone size derive from that table, while D and trimming were established from the DNA sequence. The sample data list 100,000 or so clones, and just over 90% of these were observed just once. The ten largest clones take up 3% to 4.5% of the sample.

The collaborating institutions used their own protocols to collect whole blood in K2EDTA tubes. For TCRbeta analysis, collaborators shipped samples in one of three forms: frozen whole blood, isolated PBMCs, or DNA extracted from either of those sample types. The specimen sequenced was peripheral blood. The source of this sequence is a woman aged 50 to 65 in a cohort sampled during active COVID-19. Here the chain combines TRBV6-1 and TRBJ1-5; TRBD1 is a weak D gene call, 6 bases matching. The nucleotides are TGTGCCAGCAGTGAAGGGACAGCGTCGATCCAGCCCCAGCATTTT. This translates into CASSEGTASIQPQHF.